A selection of T cell receptor beta chains follows, all from one sample in a study of T cells of healthy individuals. TCRdb analysed the 5' RACE reads with MiXCR anew, one entry per CDR3 protein. The sample comprises approximately 58,000 distinct CDR3 sequences, roughly 14% of which are singletons, and roughly 15% rests with the top ten. These receptors all stem from a human donor in good health. Each CDR3 is given with its conserved first and last residue. A D gene is named only where the DNA matches it firmly. Rows give clone size only sometimes, using once, few, many, or a class for an expanded clone.

>NA|NA|TRBV5-6|TRBJ2-1
CASSTQGGKQFF
TGTGCCAGCAGCACACAGGGTGGTAAGCAGTTCTTC
>NA|TRBD1|TRBV12-5|TRBJ2-3
CASGLGEGATDTQYF
TGTGCTAGTGGCCTGGGAGAGGGGGCTACAGATACGCAGTATTTT
>many|TRBD2|TRBV7-3|TRBJ2-3
CASSSSGLAGECTDTQYF
TGTGCCAGCAGCTCCTCAGGACTAGCGGGGGAGTGCACAGATACGCAGTATTTT
>many|NA|TRBV4-3|TRBJ1-5
CASSQVRDSNQPQHF
TGCGCCAGCAGCCAAGTCCGGGACAGCAATCAGCCCCAGCATTTT
>many|TRBD1|TRBV9|TRBJ2-7
CASSGSPGQVSYEQYF
TGTGCCAGCAGCGGATCTCCGGGACAGGTTTCCTACGAGCAGTACTTC
>few|NA|TRBV20-1|TRBJ2-5
CSARADLGRLETQYF
TGCAGTGCTAGAGCTGACCTGGGACGGCTAGAGACCCAGTACTTC
>NA|NA|TRBV9|TRBJ1-3
CASSVAGSSGNTIYF
TGTGCCAGCAGCGTTGCAGGGAGCTCTGGAAACACCATATATTTT
>NA|NA|TRBV4-3|TRBJ2-2
CASSRTGGETGELFF
TGCGCCAGCAGTCGGACAGGAGGGGAGACCGGGGAGCTGTTTTTT
>NA|TRBD1|TRBV7-2|TRBJ2-6
CASSLVSRGSPGANVLTF
TGTGCCAGCAGCTTAGTGTCCAGGGGGTCGCCTGGGGCCAACGTCCTGACTTTC
>many|NA|TRBV12-3/TRBV12-4|TRBJ2-3
CASSFGGPDTQYF
TGTGCCAGCAGTTTTGGGGGGCCAGATACGCAGTATTTT
>few|TRBD1|TRBV11-1|TRBJ1-2
CASSTDRTYGYTF
TGTGCCAGCAGCACGGACAGGACTTATGGCTACACCTTC
>NA|TRBD1|TRBV12-5|TRBJ1-5
CASGLGTGTNQPQHF
TGTGCTAGTGGTTTGGGGACAGGCACCAATCAGCCCCAGCATTTT
>many|NA|TRBV7-9|TRBJ1-2
CASRVGGLGYGYTF
TGTGCCAGCAGGGTAGGCGGGCTTGGCTATGGCTACACCTTC
>NA|NA|TRBV24-1|TRBJ2-3
CATSDLSGPDTQYF
TGTGCCACCAGTGATTTATCGGGCCCAGATACGCAGTATTTT
>many|NA|TRBV7-2|TRBJ1-1
CASSLTYIPTEAFF
TGTGCCAGCAGCCTAACTTACATCCCCACTGAAGCTTTCTTT
>NA|NA|TRBV6-4|TRBJ2-3
CASSEVFPLGADTQYF
TGTGCCAGCAGTGAAGTGTTCCCCCTAGGGGCAGATACGCAGTATTTT
>NA|NA|TRBV20-1|TRBJ1-1
CSARGGGTTEAFF
TGCAGTGCTAGAGGAGGGGGGACCACTGAAGCTTTCTTT
>few|TRBD1|TRBV7-9|TRBJ2-7
CASSLTGQGAIEQYF
TGTGCCAGCAGCCTAACGGGACAGGGGGCAATCGAGCAGTACTTC
>NA|NA|TRBV27|TRBJ2-3
CASGLRRPGADTQYF
TGTGCCAGCGGGCTTAGACGGCCAGGGGCAGATACGCAGTATTTT
>NA|NA|TRBV20-1|TRBJ2-7
CSARQIASYEQYF
TGCAGTGCTCGACAGATCGCCTCCTACGAGCAGTACTTC
>NA|NA|TRBV24-1|TRBJ1-5
CATNVGSNQPQHF
TGTGCCACTAACGTTGGGAGCAATCAGCCCCAGCATTTT
>few|NA|TRBV19|TRBJ2-3
CASSPGNTDTQYF
TGTGCCAGTAGTCCCGGGAACACAGATACGCAGTATTTT
>many|NA|TRBV4-3|TRBJ2-7
CASSQDGDSEQYF
TGCGCCAGCAGCCAAGACGGGGACTCCGAGCAGTACTTC
>NA|TRBD2|TRBV6-2/TRBV6-3|TRBJ2-1
CDFPGLGYNEQFF
TGTGACTTCCCGGGACTAGGTTACAATGAGCAGTTCTTC
>NA|TRBD1|TRBV12-3/TRBV12-4|TRBJ2-3
CASSFDRESTDTQYF
TGTGCCAGCAGTTTCGACAGGGAGAGCACAGATACGCAGTATTTT
>few|NA|TRBV20-1|TRBJ1-1
CSARNDEGLNTEAFF
TGCAGTGCTAGAAACGATGAGGGCTTGAACACTGAAGCTTTCTTT
>NA|NA|TRBV29-1|TRBJ2-3
CSGHKGPTFTDTQYF
TGCAGCGGCCATAAGGGACCGACGTTCACAGATACGCAGTATTTT
>NA|NA|TRBV10-3|TRBJ2-3
CAPRAPQGRVSDTQYF
TGTGCCCCCCGGGCCCCCCAGGGGAGAGTATCAGATACGCAGTATTTT
>few|NA|TRBV19|TRBJ2-7
CASSTGNPGDHEQYF
TGTGCCAGTAGTACGGGGAACCCAGGGGACCACGAGCAGTACTTC
>NA|NA|TRBV12-5|TRBJ1-1
CASGWIQGPYTEAFF
TGTGCTAGTGGTTGGATACAGGGACCATACACTGAAGCTTTCTTT
>few|NA|TRBV7-9|TRBJ1-1
CASSRKGPEAFF
TGTGCCAGCAGCCGAAAAGGGCCTGAAGCTTTCTTT
>NA|TRBD2|TRBV7-2|TRBJ2-3
CASSPGTSGARSTDTQYF
TGTGCCAGCAGCCCCGGGACTAGCGGGGCCCGTAGCACAGATACGCAGTATTTT
>NA|NA|TRBV4-3|TRBJ2-4
CASSLAATGTGGGENIQYF
TGCGCCAGCAGCCTAGCAGCCACCGGGACTGGCGGGGGCGAAAACATTCAGTACTTC
>NA|NA|TRBV5-5|TRBJ2-5
CASSLSDSGVQYF
TGTGCCAGCAGCTTGTCGGATTCGGGGGTCCAGTACTTC
>NA|TRBD1|TRBV18|TRBJ1-5
CASSPLGQESNQPQHF
TGTGCCAGCTCACCATTAGGACAGGAAAGCAATCAGCCCCAGCATTTT
>few|NA|TRBV25-1|TRBJ2-7
CASSQDGSYEQYF
TGTGCCAGCAGTCAGGACGGCTCCTACGAGCAGTACTTC
>many|NA|TRBV24-1|TRBJ1-2
CATSDPEGAVDGYTF
TGTGCCACCAGTGATCCTGAAGGGGCAGTTGATGGCTACACCTTC
>NA|NA|TRBV15|TRBJ2-4
CATSTHSRGGLLAKNIQYF
TGTGCCACCAGCACACATTCCAGGGGAGGCCTACTAGCCAAAAACATTCAGTACTTC
>NA|TRBD1|TRBV29-1|TRBJ2-7
CSVLGDRDRHSGELYF
TGCAGCGTTCTTGGGGACCGGGACAGGCACTCCGGGGAGCTGTACTTC
>few|TRBD2|TRBV25-1|TRBJ2-7
CASSEPTSGVEQYF
TGTGCCAGCAGTGAGCCGACTAGCGGGGTCGAGCAGTACTTC
>many|NA|TRBV5-1|TRBJ2-7
CASMVPDNSYEQYF
TGCGCCAGCATGGTCCCGGACAACTCCTACGAGCAGTACTTC
>many|NA|TRBV7-2|TRBJ2-1
CASSLDGTESAEQFF
TGTGCCAGCAGCTTAGATGGGACCGAAAGTGCTGAGCAGTTCTTC
>few|TRBD2|TRBV7-2|TRBJ2-3
CASSGRAGADTQYF
TGTGCCTCGAGCGGGAGGGCCGGGGCAGATACGCAGTATTTT
>NA|TRBD1|TRBV9|TRBJ2-7
CASSVMGQGSHEQYF
TGTGCCAGCAGCGTCATGGGACAGGGGTCCCACGAGCAGTACTTC